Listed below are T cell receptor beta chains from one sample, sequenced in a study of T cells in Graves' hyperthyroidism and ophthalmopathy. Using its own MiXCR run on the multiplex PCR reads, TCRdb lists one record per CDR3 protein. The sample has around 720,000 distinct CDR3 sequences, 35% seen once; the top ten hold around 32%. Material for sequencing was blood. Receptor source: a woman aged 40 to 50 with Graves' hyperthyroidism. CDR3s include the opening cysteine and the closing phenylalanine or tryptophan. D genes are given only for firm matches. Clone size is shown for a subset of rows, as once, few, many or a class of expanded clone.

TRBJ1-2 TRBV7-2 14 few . TGTGCCAGCAGCTTAAACAGGATTGACTATGGCTACACCTTC CASSLNRIDYGYTF
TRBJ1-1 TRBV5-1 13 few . TGTGCCAGCAGCTTGTCAGGAGCCCCTCGAGCTTTCTTT CASSLSGAPRAFF
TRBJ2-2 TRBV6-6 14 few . TGTGCCAGCAGTGTCGAACTGGCTCTCGGGGAGCTGTTTTTT CASSVELALGELFF
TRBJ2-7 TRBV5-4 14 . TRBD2 TGTGCCGGCAGCTTGGGCGGGAGCATCTACGAGCAGTACTTC CAGSLGGSIYEQYF
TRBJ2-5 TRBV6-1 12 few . TGTGGCCTAAGGGTGTTCCAAGAGACCCAGTACTTC CGLRVFQETQYF
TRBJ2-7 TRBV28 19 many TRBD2 TGTGCCAGCAGTTTATTTTTTGGCCGACTAGCGGGGGCCGCGGACGAGCAGTACTTC CASSLFFGRLAGAADEQYF
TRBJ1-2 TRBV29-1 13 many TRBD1 TGCAGCGTGGGGGGACAGACGAGCTATGGCTACACCTTC CSVGGQTSYGYTF
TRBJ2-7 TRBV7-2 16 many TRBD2 TGTGCCAGCAGCTTGAGTACAGTTGGTAGCGGGTACGAGCAGTACTTC CASSLSTVGSGYEQYF
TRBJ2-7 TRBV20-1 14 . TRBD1 TGCAGTGCCAACTCGGACAGGGGGGCCTACGAGCAGTACTTC CSANSDRGAYEQYF
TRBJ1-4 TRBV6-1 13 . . TGTGCCAGCAGTGCTAGGGGAAATGAAAAACTGTTTTTT CASSARGNEKLFF
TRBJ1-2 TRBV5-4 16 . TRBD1 TGTGCCAGCAGCTCGCCAACGGGGACAGGCAGCTATGGCTACACCTTC CASSSPTGTGSYGYTF
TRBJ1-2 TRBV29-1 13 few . TGCAGCGTTGAAGTTAGTCCCGGGGACGGCTACACCTTC CSVEVSPGDGYTF
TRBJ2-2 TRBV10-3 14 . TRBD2 TGTGCCATCTTAGCGGGGGCCGGCACCGGGGAGCTGCTTTTT CAILAGAGTGELLF
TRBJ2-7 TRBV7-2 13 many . TGTGCCAGCAGCCGCAACACAAACTACGAGCAGTACTTC CASSRNTNYEQYF
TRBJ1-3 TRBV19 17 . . TGTGCCAGTAGGTCACAGGGCGGGGGTTACTCTGGAAACACCATATATTTT CASRSQGGGYSGNTIYF
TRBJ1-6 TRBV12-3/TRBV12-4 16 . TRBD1 TGTGCCAGCAGTCCCCCCGGGACAGGGAGGGATTCACCCCTCCACTTT CASSPPGTGRDSPLHF
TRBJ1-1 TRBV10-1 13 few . TGCGCCAGCAGAGGACGGTGGAACACTGAAGCTTTCTTT CASRGRWNTEAFF
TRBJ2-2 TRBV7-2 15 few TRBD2 TGTGCCAGCAGCCCACTAGCGGGGTGGACCGGGGAGCTGTTTTTT CASSPLAGWTGELFF
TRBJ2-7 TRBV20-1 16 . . TGCAGTGTTCCAGAAGGGGCGGATGGGGCCCCCTACGAGCAGTACTTC CSVPEGADGAPYEQYF
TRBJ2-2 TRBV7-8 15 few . TGTGCCAGCAGCTTTCGGGGGATTCGGACCGGGGAGCTGTTTTTT CASSFRGIRTGELFF
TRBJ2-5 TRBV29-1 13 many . TGCAGCGCCCCTGGGTCGGGGTCAGAGACCCAGTACTTC CSAPGSGSETQYF
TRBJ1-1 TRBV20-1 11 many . TGCAGTGCTAGTCAGGGAGGATTAGCTTTCTTT CSASQGGLAFF
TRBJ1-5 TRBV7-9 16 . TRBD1 TGTGCCAGCAGCAACGTACGGACAGGGTTCCAAGAGACCCAGCATTTT CASSNVRTGFQETQHF
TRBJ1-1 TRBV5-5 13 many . TGTGCCAGCAGCTTGGGTTGGCCCACTGAAGCTTTCTTT CASSLGWPTEAFF
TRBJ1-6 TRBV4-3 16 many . TGCGCCAGCAGCCAAGCAAGGACTCTAGTCTTTTCACCCCTCCACTTT CASSQARTLVFSPLHF
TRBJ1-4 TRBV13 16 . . TGTGCCAGCAGCACCCTCGCCGGGCCAACTAATGAAAAACTGTTTTTT CASSTLAGPTNEKLFF
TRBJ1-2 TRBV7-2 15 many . TGTGCCAGCAGCTCCATCGGACAGATACCCTATGGCTACACCTTC CASSSIGQIPYGYTF
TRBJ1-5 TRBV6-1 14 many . TGTGCCAGCAGTGAACTCTGGGGTGGACAGCCCCAGCATTTT CASSELWGGQPQHF
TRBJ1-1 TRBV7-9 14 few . TGTGCCAGCAGCCATGGGTTTTCGGACACTGAAGCTTTCTTT CASSHGFSDTEAFF
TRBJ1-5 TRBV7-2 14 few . TGTGCCAGCAGTTACGGGGGTCTCAATCAGCCCCAGCATTTT CASSYGGLNQPQHF
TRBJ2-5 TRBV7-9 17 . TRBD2 TGCGCCAGCAGCCAAGTGGGACTAGCGGGGGGGCCGGAGACCCAGTACTTC CASSQVGLAGGPETQYF
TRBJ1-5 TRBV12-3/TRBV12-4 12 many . TGTGCCAGCAGTTTAGCGCGTCAGCCCCAGCATTTT CASSLARQPQHF
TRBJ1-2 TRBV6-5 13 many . TGTGCCAGCAGTTACGACAGGTGGAGGGGCTACACCTTC CASSYDRWRGYTF
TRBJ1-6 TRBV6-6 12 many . TGTGCCAGTAGACGGGAGAATTCACCCCTCCACTTT CASRRENSPLHF
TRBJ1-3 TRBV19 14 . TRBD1 TGTGCCAGTAGGACAGGGGGAGGTGGAAACACCATATATTTT CASRTGGGGNTIYF
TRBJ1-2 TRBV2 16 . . TGTGCCAGCAGTTTGAACCCGGGGATGAGGGGATGGGGCTACACCTTC CASSLNPGMRGWGYTF
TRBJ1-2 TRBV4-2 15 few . TGTGCCAGCAGCCAAGTCGCCACCGCTAACTATGGCTACACCTTC CASSQVATANYGYTF
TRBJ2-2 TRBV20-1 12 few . TGCAGTGCCCCCGACCCTACGCCGGGGCTGTTTTTT CSAPDPTPGLFF
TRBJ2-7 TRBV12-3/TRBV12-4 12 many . TGTGCCAGCAGTTTTAGAGGGCACGAGCAGTACTTC CASSFRGHEQYF
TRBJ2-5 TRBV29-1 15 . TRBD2 TGCAGCTACCAGTGGGCGGGAGGGCCGGGGGAGACCCAGTACTTC CSYQWAGGPGETQYF
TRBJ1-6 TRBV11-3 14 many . TGTGCCAGCAGCTTAGTTGTTGCGCCTTCACCCCTCCACTTT CASSLVVAPSPLHF
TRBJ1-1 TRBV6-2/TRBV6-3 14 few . TGTGCCAGCAGTTACTCGACAGCGAACACTGAAGCTTTCTTT CASSYSTANTEAFF
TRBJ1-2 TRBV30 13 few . TGTGCCTGGAGTGTACCCGGTGGGTATGGCTACACCTTC CAWSVPGGYGYTF
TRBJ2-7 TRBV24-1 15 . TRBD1 TGTGCCACCAGTGAAAGCCGGGACAGGAACTACGAGCAGTACTTC CATSESRDRNYEQYF
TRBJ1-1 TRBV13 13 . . TGTGCCAGCAGCCGCCTGGGGGTCACTGAAGCTTTCTTT CASSRLGVTEAFF
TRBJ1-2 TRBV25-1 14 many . TGTGCCAGCAGTGGTGAACAGGGCCACTATGGCTACACCTTC CASSGEQGHYGYTF
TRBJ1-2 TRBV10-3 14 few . TGTGCCACGGGGGGGCCGGACAGAACATATGGCTACACCTTC CATGGPDRTYGYTF
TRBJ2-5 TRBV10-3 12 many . TGTGCCACCCGGACGACGGAAGAGACCCAGTACTTC CATRTTEETQYF
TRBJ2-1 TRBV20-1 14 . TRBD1 TGCAGTGCTATTTCTGGGACAGGGGGCAATGAGCAGTTCTTC CSAISGTGGNEQFF
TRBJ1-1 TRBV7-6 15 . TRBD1 TGTGCCAGCAGCCAAGATATACAGGGGGCGACTGAAGCTTTCTTT CASSQDIQGATEAFF
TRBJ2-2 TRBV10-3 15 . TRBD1 TGTGCCAGCAGCGGGACAGGGATGAACACCGGGGAGCTGTTTTTT CASSGTGMNTGELFF
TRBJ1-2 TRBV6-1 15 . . TGTGCCAGCAGTAGGGGACCGCTCTCTAACTATGACTACACCTTC CASSRGPLSNYDYTF
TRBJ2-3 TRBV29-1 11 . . TGCAGCGTCCAAATCACAGATACGCAGTATTTT CSVQITDTQYF
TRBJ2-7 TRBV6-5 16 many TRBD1 TGTGCCAGCAGCCTGGACAGGGACCGCCGTCGGTCCGAGCAGTACTTC CASSLDRDRRRSEQYF
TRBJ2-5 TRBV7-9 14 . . TGTGCCAGCAGCTCGAGTATGCCCCCAGAGACCCAGTACTTC CASSSSMPPETQYF
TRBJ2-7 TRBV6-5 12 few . TGTGCCAGCAGTTACTCTTCCCCGAAGCAGTACTTC CASSYSSPKQYF
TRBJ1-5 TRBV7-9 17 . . TGTGTGACGGGACACAAAACCTCTGGGGCGGTCAATCAGCCCCAGCATTTT CVTGHKTSGAVNQPQHF
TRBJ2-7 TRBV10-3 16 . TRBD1 TGTGCCATCAGTGATTGGGACAGTGTAGTCTCCTACGAGCAGTACTTC CAISDWDSVVSYEQYF
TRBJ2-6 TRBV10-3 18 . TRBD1 TGTGCCAGCCTCTCCTCCGGGACAGGGTTTTCTGGGGCCAACGTCCTGACTTTC CASLSSGTGFSGANVLTF
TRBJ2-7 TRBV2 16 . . TGTGCCAGCAGCCTCATGGGACTGTCGTCTTCCTACGAGCAGTACTTC CASSLMGLSSSYEQYF